This TCR beta chain is drawn from a study of glioma-infiltrating T cells. This clonotype was seen repeatedly, ten times or more. Using RNA template, CDR3s of TCR alpha and beta were amplified with iRepertoire arm-PCR. Input was about 85-450 ng of tissue mRNA or PBMC total RNA. In TCRdb, the multiplex PCR reads were re-called with MiXCR into one record per CDR3 protein. The table records some 180,000 distinct CDR3 sequences, roughly 32% of them present only once. CDR1 SGHTA and CDR2 FQGTGA come from the germline V gene. Trimming removed 2 bases at V and 6 bases at J, with 10 bases between. The CDR3 has 14 amino acids.

The V and J genes are TRBV7-3 and TRBJ2-2; D remains unclear. This TCR was sampled from a human donor with low-grade glioma or glioblastoma, undergoing nonglioma brain surgery, or in good health (not recorded which). Material: glioma tissue, nonneoplastic brain tissue, or PBMCs (not recorded which). The DNA of the CDR3 is TGTGCCAGCAGCTTAGTACAGTCTTCCGGGGAGCTGTTTTTT. This encodes CASSLVQSSGELFF.